The T cell receptor (beta chain) described here comes from a study of regulatory T cells in long-lasting Graves disease. Study observations and caveats: TRBV28, TRBJ1-2 and TRBJ2-5 were segments that persistent disease favored. Possibly, accuracy suffered from the small sample size.

Construction of TCR beta libraries relied on iRepertoire HTBI primers and on Arm-PCR targeting CDR3 regions. TCRdb re-derived calls from the multiplex PCR reads in MiXCR, one entry per CDR3 protein. The top ten hold about 61% of the sample, which has over 250,000 distinct CDR3 sequences, 20% to 25% seen once. CDR1 and CDR2 from the germline V gene are SGHAT and FQNNGV. CDR3 length: 12 amino acids. V lost 4 bases to trimming and J lost 6 bases, with 8 bases between them. Regarding this clonotype: Antigen: not known.

Time point defined: persistent/refractory GD, antithyroid drugs over 5 years with positive TRAb. The TCR library was made from RNA extracted from PBMCs. The clonotype comes from a female donor with Graves disease. Material: peripheral blood mononuclear cells (PBMCs), obtained when the disease was refractory, from a patient treated with antithyroid drugs. The gene calls are TRBV11-2 and TRBJ2-3; D not certain. The CDR3 spells CASSSTGDTQYF. CDR3 nucleotides: TGTGCCAGCAGCTCGACCGGGGATACGCAGTATTTT.